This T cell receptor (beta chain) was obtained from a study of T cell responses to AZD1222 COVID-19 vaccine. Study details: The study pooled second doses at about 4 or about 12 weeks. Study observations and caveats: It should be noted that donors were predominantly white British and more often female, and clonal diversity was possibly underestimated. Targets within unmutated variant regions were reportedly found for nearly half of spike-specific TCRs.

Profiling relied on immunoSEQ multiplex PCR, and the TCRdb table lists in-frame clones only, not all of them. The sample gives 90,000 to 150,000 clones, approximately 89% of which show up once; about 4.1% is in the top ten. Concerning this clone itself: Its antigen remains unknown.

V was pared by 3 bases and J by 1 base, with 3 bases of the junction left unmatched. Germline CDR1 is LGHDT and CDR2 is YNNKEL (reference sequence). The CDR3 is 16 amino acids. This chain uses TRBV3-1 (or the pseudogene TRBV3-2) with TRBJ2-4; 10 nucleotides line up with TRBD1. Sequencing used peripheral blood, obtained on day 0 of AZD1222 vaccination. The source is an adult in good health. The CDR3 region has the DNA TGTGCCAGCAGCCATTGGACAGGGGGTGCCAAAAACATTCAGTACTTC. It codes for CASSHWTGGAKNIQYF.